This TCR beta chain came from a study of blood T cells in healthy people across ages. Study-wide points: No one knew whether donors had CMV, which possibly confounded expanded clonotype changes. Researchers judged that diversity estimates from one million T cells fell short of true values. Whereas aged donors had fewer naive CD4+ cells, long-lived donors had more of them and higher diversity.

Trimming shortened V by 8 bases and J by 4 bases, and 15 bases separated the two germline ends. The CDR3 has 14 residues. The germline gives CDR1 MNHEY, CDR2 SVGEGT. Of note for this clonotype: The antigen is undetermined.

A second PCR, run for roughly 7 to 12 cycles, used a sample-barcoded 5' primer plus a J-beta primer mix. MiXCR, applied by TCRdb to the 5' RACE reads, yields one record per CDR3 protein. This table has fewer than 900,000 distinct CDR3 sequences, about 36% appearing once. V and J are TRBV6-2 or TRBV6-3 and TRBJ2-1; D might be TRBD2 (6 bases). This sequence was found in a man younger than 30 in good health. Sequenced: blood. CDR3 protein: CASRGWGEYNEQFF. Here the CDR3 DNA reads TGTGCCAGCCGGGGCTGGGGGGAATACAATGAGCAGTTCTTC.